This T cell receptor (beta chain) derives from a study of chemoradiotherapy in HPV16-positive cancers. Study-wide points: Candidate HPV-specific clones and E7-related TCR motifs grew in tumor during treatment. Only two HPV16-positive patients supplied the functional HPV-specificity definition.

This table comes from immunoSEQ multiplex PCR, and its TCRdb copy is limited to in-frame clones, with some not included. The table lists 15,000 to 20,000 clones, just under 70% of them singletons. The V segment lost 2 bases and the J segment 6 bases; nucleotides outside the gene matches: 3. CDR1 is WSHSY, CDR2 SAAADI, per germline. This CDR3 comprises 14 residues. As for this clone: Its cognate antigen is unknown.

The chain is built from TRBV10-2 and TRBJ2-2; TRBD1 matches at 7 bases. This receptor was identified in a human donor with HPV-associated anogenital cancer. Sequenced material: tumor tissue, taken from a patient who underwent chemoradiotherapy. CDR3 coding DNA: TGCGCCAGCAGTGAGACCACAGGGGCCGGGGAGCTGTTTTTT. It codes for CASSETTGAGELFF.